The 5 T cell receptor beta chains reported below all come from one sample, sequenced in a study of T cells after yellow fever vaccination. Each CDR3 protein gets one entry after TCRdb re-called the 5' RACE reads with MiXCR. The sample holds hundreds of thousands of distinct CDR3 sequences, around 3.6% seen once. The starting material was PBMCs, obtained on the day of the yellow fever booster vaccination. Every receptor here comes from a man between 18 and 29 years old who received the YFV17D yellow fever vaccine.

This clonotype was seen ten or more times. The J gene is TRBJ1-2, the V gene TRBV7-2; possible D gene TRBD1, 6 bases. Trimming stripped 7 bases from V and 8 bases from J, with 20 bases between. Germline assignment: CDR1 SGHTA and CDR2 FQGNSA. The CDR3 has 14 residues. DNA for the CDR3: TGTGCCAGCACCCGGAGCGGGGGCGCGTGGGGCTACACCTTC. This encodes CASTRSGGAWGYTF.

This clonotype was counted only a few times. The gene calls are TRBV6-5 and TRBJ2-5; D gene ambiguous. V gave up 7 bases and J gave up 5 bases, with 14 bases separating them. This CDR3 is built from 13 residues. The germline gives CDR1 MNHEY, CDR2 SVGAGI. CDR3 protein: CASKNRVSETQYF. The CDR3, as DNA: TGTGCCAGCAAGAATAGAGTTTCGGAGACCCAGTACTTC.

This clonotype was detected only a few times. The genes are TRBV15 and TRBJ2-5, with TRBD1 matching 9 bases. The junction had 4 bases not matched to a gene; V was cut back by 0 bases and J by 5 bases. CDR3 length equals 15 residues. Germline V lookup: CDR1 LNHNV, CDR2 YYDKDF (reference sequence). The CDR3 nucleotides read TGTGCCACCAGCAGAGATGGACAGGGGTTCGAGACCCAGTACTTC. This gives the protein CATSRDGQGFETQYF. The whole variable domain, remainder taken from reference TRBV15 and TRBJ2-5, is DAMVIQNPRYQVTQFGKPVTLSCSQTLNHNVMYWYQQKSSQAPKLLFHYYDKDFNNEADTPDNFQSRRPNTSFCFLDIRSPGLGDTAMYLCATSRDGQGFETQYFGPGTRLLVL.

In its sample, this clonotype was seen a few times. The V gene is TRBV20-1, the J gene TRBJ1-2; D remains unclear. The ends were cut back, 2 bases at V and 8 bases at J, with 24 bases in the middle. CDR3 length equals 16 residues. Germline V gene lookup returns CDR1 DFQATT and CDR2 SNEGSKA (reference sequence). CDR3 sequence reads: CSARSPLSVRGWGYTF. CDR3 bases: TGCAGTGCTAGATCTCCCTTGTCTGTCCGGGGATGGGGCTACACCTTC.

This sequence joins TRBV27 and TRBJ2-1; 14 bases match TRBD2. The V and J ends lost 5 bases and 8 bases, in that order; junction bases with no gene match: 5. CDR1 MNHEY and CDR2 SMNVEV come from the germline V gene (reference sequence). There are 15 residues in the CDR3. For the CDR3, the DNA is TGTGCCAGCAGTCTCGGGACTAGCGGGGGCCATGAGCAGTTCTTC. Protein sequence: CASSLGTSGGHEQFF.